The 5 T cell receptor beta chains below come from one sample, sequenced in a study of a mutant IDH1 vaccine in newly diagnosed glioma. Here immunoSEQ multiplex PCR was the method, and the copy in TCRdb shows in-frame clones only, minus some. The sample carries 20,000 to 25,000 clones, 82% recorded once. Time point denoted: week 23, last vaccination. One vaccine dose held 300 ug of mutant IDH1 20-mer peptide and came with topical imiquimod. These receptors have no known antigen. Sample: PBMCs, taken from a glioma patient whose treatment included an IDH1 peptide vaccine. These receptors all come from a man aged 30-40 years with glioma.

The CDR3, as DNA: TGTGCCTGTCGAGGGTGGGGGGATGAGCAGTTCTTC. Protein: CACRGWGDEQFF. This chain uses TRBV30 with TRBJ2-1, with a weak D call TRBD2 (6 bases). There are 12 residues in the CDR3. CDR1 GTSNPN and CDR2 SVGIG come from the germline V gene (reference sequence). Trimming took 6 bases from V and 8 from J, leaving 14 bases between them.

V usage is TRBV18 and J usage is TRBJ2-2, with D perhaps TRBD2 (6 bases). Trimming cost V 0 bases and J 3 bases, with 14 bases left between them. CDR1 is KGHSH and CDR2 is LQKENI in the germline V gene. This CDR3 contains 17 residues. In DNA, the CDR3 is TGTGCCAGCTCACCACCTCGATCGGGGGTGGACACCGGGGAGCTGTTTTTT. The encoded protein is CASSPPRSGVDTGELFF.

The chain carries TRBV5-1 and TRBJ2-1; D uncertain. This CDR3 is built from 15 residues. CDR1 is SGHRS, CDR2 YFSETQ, per germline. The V end was cut by 0 bases, the J end by 9 bases, with 16 bases between. Here the CDR3 DNA reads TGCGCCAGCAGCTTGGGCTATGTCCTGGCTGGTGAGCAGTTCTTC. Its translation: CASSLGYVLAGEQFF.

This sequence joins TRBV30 and TRBJ1-4; no definite D call. The V end lost 4 bases, the J end lost 0 bases, and 3 bases lay between the germline ends. The CDR3 is 12 amino acids. Germline loops: CDR1 GTSNPN, CDR2 SVGIG (reference sequence). The CDR3 sequence: CAWKATNEKLFF. The DNA for the CDR3 is TGTGCCTGGAAAGCAACTAATGAAAAACTGTTTTTT.

The chain uses TRBV7-6 and TRBJ2-5, with TRBD1 matching over 8 bases. Germline V gene sequence: CDR1 SGHVS, CDR2 FNYEAQ. Trimming took 7 bases from V and 0 from J; bases not matched to a gene: 4. The CDR3 runs 14 residues. The CDR3 loop reads CASTQGANQETQYF. Written as DNA, the CDR3 is TGTGCCAGCACCCAGGGGGCCAACCAAGAGACCCAGTACTTC.